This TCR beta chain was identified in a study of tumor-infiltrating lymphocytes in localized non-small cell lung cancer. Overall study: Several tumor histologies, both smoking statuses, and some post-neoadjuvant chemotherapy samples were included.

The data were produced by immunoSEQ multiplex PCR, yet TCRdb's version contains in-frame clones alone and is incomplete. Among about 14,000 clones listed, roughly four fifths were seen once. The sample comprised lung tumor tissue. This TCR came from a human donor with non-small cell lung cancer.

This chain's CDR3 is CASSSEGGLYEQYF. The CDR3 DNA reads as TGCGCCAGCAGCTCAGAGGGGGGGCTCTACGAGCAGTACTTC. The chain links TRBV5-1 to TRBJ2-7; D may be TRBD2 (7 bases). This CDR3 has 14 residues. In germline, CDR1 is SGHRS, CDR2 YFSETQ. Trimming cost V 3 bases and J 3 bases, with 13 bases left between them.